These T cell receptor beta chains were read from a single sample in a study of CD8+ T cells in alopecia areata. Using immunoSEQ multiplex PCR, the repertoire was profiled, and TCRdb retains in-frame clones only, with some absent. The data show 170,000 or so clones, 50% to 70% seen once. Sample: CD4+ T cells sorted from blood, taken at week 4, from a patient treated with tofacitinib. These receptors were obtained from a human donor with alopecia areata. CDR3s include the opening cysteine and the closing phenylalanine or tryptophan. The order of the fields is clone size, J gene, V gene, D gene, CDR3 protein, CDR3 DNA. D genes are given only for firm matches. Some rows mark clone size as missing; the rest say once, few, many or name a class of expanded clone.

NA | TRBJ1-5 | TRBV6-6 | NA | CASSYHGLGGNQPQHF | TGTGCCAGCAGTTACCACGGATTGGGGGGGAATCAGCCCCAGCATTTT
NA | TRBJ2-5 | TRBV30 | TRBD1 | CAWSLGQGQETQYF | TGTGCCTGGAGCCTGGGACAGGGACAAGAGACCCAGTACTTC
once | TRBJ2-7 | TRBV9 | NA | CASSVDVRDYEQYF | TGTGCCAGCAGCGTAGATGTCAGAGACTACGAGCAGTACTTC
few | TRBJ2-7 | TRBV29-1 | NA | CSATSGYGEQYF | TGCAGCGCCACGTCCGGCTACGGGGAGCAGTACTTC
NA | TRBJ1-1 | TRBV25-1 | NA | CASSEWNTEAFF | TGTGCCAGCAGTGAGTGGAACACTGAAGCTTTCTTT
NA | TRBJ1-1 | TRBV29-1 | NA | CSVEGDRYNTEAFF | TGCAGCGTTGAAGGGGACCGGTACAACACTGAAGCTTTCTTT
NA | TRBJ1-6 | TRBV7-3 | NA | CASSSQASSPLHF | TGTGCCAGCAGCTCACAGGCATCTTCACCCCTCCACTTT
NA | TRBJ2-1 | TRBV7-9 | NA | CASSLSGNEQFF | TGTGCCAGCAGCTTAAGTGGGAATGAGCAGTTCTTC
NA | TRBJ2-7 | TRBV7-2 | NA | CASSLPGTGEQYF | TGTGCCAGCAGCTTACCTGGTACGGGCGAGCAGTACTTC
few | TRBJ2-2 | TRBV29-1 | NA | CSVERGSNTGELFF | TGCAGCGTAGAAAGGGGTTCTAACACCGGGGAGCTGTTTTTT
NA | TRBJ1-1 | TRBV6-5 | TRBD1 | CASSRGQGAKAFF | TGTGCCAGCAGCCGGGGACAGGGTGCGAAAGCTTTCTTT
NA | TRBJ1-5 | TRBV30 | NA | CAWSKEQENQPQHF | TGTGCCTGGAGTAAGGAACAGGAGAATCAGCCCCAGCATTTT
NA | TRBJ1-2 | TRBV30 | NA | CAWIGSSAGYTF | TGTGCCTGGATTGGGAGTTCGGCTGGCTACACCTTC
NA | TRBJ2-1 | TRBV29-1 | NA | CSVDPPDRPSSYNEQFF | TGCAGCGTTGACCCTCCGGACAGACCGAGCTCCTACAATGAGCAGTTCTTC
NA | TRBJ2-5 | TRBV6-5 | NA | CASSFSFSGETQYF | TGTGCCAGCAGTTTCTCCTTCAGCGGAGAGACCCAGTACTTC
NA | TRBJ2-7 | TRBV30 | NA | CAWTRRDGASYEQYF | TGTGCCTGGACCCGCCGGGACGGCGCCTCCTACGAGCAGTACTTC
few | TRBJ1-1 | TRBV14 | NA | CASSQDYGTANTEAFF | TGTGCCAGCAGCCAAGATTATGGGACGGCGAACACTGAAGCTTTCTTT
NA | TRBJ1-2 | TRBV29-1 | NA | CSVVPVPHGNGYTF | TGCAGCGTTGTCCCGGTCCCCCACGGGAACGGCTACACCTTC
NA | TRBJ2-2 | TRBV6-5 | TRBD1 | CASSRNRGVLGELFF | TGTGCCAGCAGTCGGAACAGGGGAGTTTTAGGGGAGCTGTTTTTT
NA | TRBJ2-7 | TRBV7-2 | NA | CASSLGRGEQYF | TGTGCCAGCAGCCTCGGAAGGGGCGAGCAGTACTTC